The rows below give T cell receptor beta chains drawn from one sample of a study of cytomegalovirus exposure and HLA in healthy donors. Some clones are missing from TCRdb's copy, which holds only in-frame ones; the method was immunoSEQ multiplex PCR. The sample has 100,000 to 150,000 clones, about 80% seen once. The sequenced sample consisted of PBMCs. The receptors derive from a female donor in good health and CMV-seropositive. Each CDR3 is given with its conserved first and last residue. A D gene is named only where the DNA matches it firmly. Clone sizes are given selectively: once, few, many, or a class where the clone is expanded.

V gene: TRBV10-1
D gene: NA
clone size: few
J gene: TRBJ2-1
CDR3 protein: CASSEGRDEQFF
CDR3 DNA: TGCGCCAGCAGTGAGGGCAGGGATGAGCAGTTCTTC

V gene: TRBV5-1
D gene: NA
clone size: NA
J gene: TRBJ2-7
CDR3 protein: CASSLYAGEGYEQYF
CDR3 DNA: TGCGCCAGCAGCTTGTATGCAGGGGAGGGCTACGAGCAGTACTTC

V gene: TRBV28
D gene: TRBD1
clone size: NA
J gene: TRBJ1-5
CDR3 protein: CASTQGANQPQHF
CDR3 DNA: TGTGCCAGCACTCAGGGGGCAAATCAGCCCCAGCATTTT

V gene: TRBV7-3
D gene: NA
clone size: NA
J gene: TRBJ1-2
CDR3 protein: CASSQGGGLLGGYTF
CDR3 DNA: TGTGCCAGCAGCCAAGGGGGGGGGCTCTTAGGTGGCTACACCTTC

V gene: TRBV7-8
D gene: NA
clone size: NA
J gene: TRBJ1-5
CDR3 protein: CASSSRVRNQPQHF
CDR3 DNA: TGTGCCAGCAGCTCCCGGGTCCGAAATCAGCCCCAGCATTTT

V gene: TRBV5-4
D gene: NA
clone size: NA
J gene: TRBJ2-3
CDR3 protein: CASSSDLQGPDTQYF
CDR3 DNA: TGTGCCAGCAGCTCGGATTTACAGGGTCCAGATACGCAGTATTTT

V gene: TRBV13
D gene: NA
clone size: NA
J gene: TRBJ1-3
CDR3 protein: CASSRRSHSGNTIYF
CDR3 DNA: TGTGCCAGCAGTCGTCGTAGCCACTCTGGAAACACCATATATTTT

V gene: TRBV19
D gene: NA
clone size: NA
J gene: TRBJ1-2
CDR3 protein: CASSTTGTLANYGYTF
CDR3 DNA: TGTGCCAGTAGTACGACCGGGACTCTAGCTAACTATGGCTACACCTTC

V gene: TRBV19
D gene: TRBD1
clone size: once
J gene: TRBJ1-2
CDR3 protein: CASVRDRTVGYTF
CDR3 DNA: TGTGCCAGTGTCCGGGACAGGACTGTTGGCTACACCTTC

V gene: TRBV29-1
D gene: NA
clone size: few
J gene: TRBJ1-3
CDR3 protein: CSVGDSDRGNTIYF
CDR3 DNA: TGCAGCGTTGGGGATTCTGACAGGGGAAACACCATATATTTT

V gene: TRBV5-8
D gene: NA
clone size: NA
J gene: TRBJ1-2
CDR3 protein: CAWGDYGYTF
CDR3 DNA: TGTGCTTGGGGGGACTATGGCTACACCTTC

V gene: TRBV5-3
D gene: TRBD2
clone size: once
J gene: TRBJ2-2
CDR3 protein: CARSFPGLAGGNGELFF
CDR3 DNA: TGTGCCAGAAGCTTCCCCGGACTAGCGGGGGGAAACGGGGAGCTGTTTTTT

V gene: TRBV28
D gene: NA
clone size: NA
J gene: TRBJ1-1
CDR3 protein: CASSSGGTTEAFF
CDR3 DNA: TGTGCCAGCAGTTCCGGGGGGACAACTGAAGCTTTCTTT

V gene: TRBV12-5
D gene: TRBD2
clone size: NA
J gene: TRBJ2-5
CDR3 protein: CASGFGTSGQETQYF
CDR3 DNA: TGTGCTAGTGGTTTCGGGACTAGCGGGCAAGAGACCCAGTACTTC

V gene: TRBV29-1
D gene: NA
clone size: NA
J gene: TRBJ1-3
CDR3 protein: CSVPSGNTIYF
CDR3 DNA: TGCAGCGTCCCTTCTGGAAACACCATATATTTT

V gene: TRBV29-1
D gene: NA
clone size: NA
J gene: TRBJ1-1
CDR3 protein: CSVAQGAEAFF
CDR3 DNA: TGCAGCGTTGCTCAGGGCGCTGAAGCTTTCTTT

V gene: TRBV19
D gene: NA
clone size: once
J gene: TRBJ1-1
CDR3 protein: CASKEGHLNTEAFF
CDR3 DNA: TGTGCCAGTAAGGAAGGACACCTAAACACTGAAGCTTTCTTT

V gene: TRBV9
D gene: TRBD1
clone size: NA
J gene: TRBJ1-2
CDR3 protein: CASSVGQGKNGYTF
CDR3 DNA: TGTGCCAGCAGCGTAGGACAGGGAAAGAATGGCTACACCTTC

V gene: TRBV30
D gene: NA
clone size: NA
J gene: TRBJ1-5
CDR3 protein: CAWSVRGGPPGPQHF
CDR3 DNA: TGTGCCTGGAGTGTACGGGGGGGGCCACCGGGGCCCCAGCATTTT

V gene: TRBV6-5
D gene: TRBD2
clone size: NA
J gene: TRBJ2-5
CDR3 protein: CASSYHTSGQETQYF
CDR3 DNA: TGTGCCAGCAGTTACCACACTAGCGGCCAAGAGACCCAGTACTTC

V gene: TRBV30
D gene: NA
clone size: NA
J gene: TRBJ1-5
CDR3 protein: CAWRNRDTRGWRYQHF
CDR3 DNA: TGTGCCTGGAGGAACAGGGATACCCGGGGTTGGCGCTACCAGCATTTT

V gene: TRBV5-8
D gene: NA
clone size: NA
J gene: TRBJ1-5
CDR3 protein: CASSFRRANQPQHF
CDR3 DNA: TGTGCCAGCAGCTTTAGGAGGGCCAATCAGCCCCAGCATTTT

V gene: TRBV30
D gene: NA
clone size: NA
J gene: TRBJ1-1
CDR3 protein: CARSIGGNTEAFF
CDR3 DNA: TGTGCCCGGTCGATCGGGGGGAACACTGAAGCTTTCTTT

V gene: TRBV6-5
D gene: NA
clone size: NA
J gene: TRBJ2-7
CDR3 protein: CASRPLQGSYEQYF
CDR3 DNA: TGTGCCAGCAGGCCTCTACAGGGATCCTACGAGCAGTACTTC

V gene: TRBV19
D gene: NA
clone size: NA
J gene: TRBJ1-1
CDR3 protein: CASSKGRVNTEAFF
CDR3 DNA: TGTGCCAGTAGTAAGGGCAGGGTGAACACTGAAGCTTTCTTT

V gene: TRBV19
D gene: NA
clone size: NA
J gene: TRBJ1-2
CDR3 protein: CASSNLQGSSYTF
CDR3 DNA: TGTGCCAGTAGTAACCTACAGGGCTCCTCCTACACCTTC

V gene: TRBV6-1
D gene: TRBD1
clone size: NA
J gene: TRBJ1-6
CDR3 protein: CASGTGQDSPLHF
CDR3 DNA: TGTGCCAGCGGGACGGGACAGGATTCACCCCTCCACTTT

V gene: TRBV6-1
D gene: NA
clone size: NA
J gene: TRBJ2-7
CDR3 protein: CASSEARTRDYEQYF
CDR3 DNA: TGTGCCAGCAGTGAAGCACGAACTAGAGATTACGAGCAGTACTTC

V gene: TRBV30
D gene: TRBD1
clone size: NA
J gene: TRBJ2-7
CDR3 protein: CAWSILPGQGAYEQYF
CDR3 DNA: TGTGCCTGGTCGATCCTACCGGGACAGGGGGCATACGAGCAGTACTTC

V gene: TRBV7-2
D gene: TRBD1
clone size: few
J gene: TRBJ2-7
CDR3 protein: CASSEGQGLYEQYF
CDR3 DNA: TGTGCCAGCAGCGAGGGACAGGGTCTCTACGAGCAGTACTTC

V gene: TRBV30
D gene: NA
clone size: NA
J gene: TRBJ1-5
CDR3 protein: CAWSKGNWQPQHF
CDR3 DNA: TGTGCCTGGAGTAAGGGGAATTGGCAGCCCCAGCATTTT

V gene: TRBV6-1
D gene: TRBD1
clone size: NA
J gene: TRBJ1-6
CDR3 protein: CAASGQSNSPLHF
CDR3 DNA: TGTGCCGCCTCGGGACAGTCTAATTCACCCCTCCACTTT

V gene: TRBV7-9
D gene: NA
clone size: NA
J gene: TRBJ2-5
CDR3 protein: CASRASRVETQYF
CDR3 DNA: TGTGCCAGCAGAGCATCGCGGGTGGAGACCCAGTACTTC

V gene: TRBV28
D gene: NA
clone size: NA
J gene: TRBJ1-1
CDR3 protein: CASSRALGRGDTEAFF
CDR3 DNA: TGTGCCAGCAGCCGGGCCCTGGGGCGCGGGGACACTGAAGCTTTCTTT

V gene: TRBV4-2
D gene: NA
clone size: NA
J gene: TRBJ1-2
CDR3 protein: CASSQDFGSLAMEDYGYTF
CDR3 DNA: TGTGCCAGCAGCCAAGATTTCGGGAGTTTGGCGATGGAAGACTATGGCTACACCTTC

V gene: TRBV9
D gene: NA
clone size: few
J gene: TRBJ2-3
CDR3 protein: CASSASWDTQYF
CDR3 DNA: TGTGCCAGCAGCGCGAGTTGGGATACGCAGTATTTT

V gene: TRBV2
D gene: NA
clone size: NA
J gene: TRBJ1-6
CDR3 protein: CASKQDYNSPLHF
CDR3 DNA: TGTGCCAGCAAACAGGACTATAATTCACCCCTCCACTTT

V gene: TRBV5-4
D gene: NA
clone size: few
J gene: TRBJ1-1
CDR3 protein: CASSSRQTGNTEAFF
CDR3 DNA: TGTGCCAGCAGCAGTCGACAGACCGGGAACACTGAAGCTTTCTTT

V gene: TRBV5-4
D gene: NA
clone size: few
J gene: TRBJ1-2
CDR3 protein: CASSLNERGRDDGYTF
CDR3 DNA: TGTGCCAGCAGCTTAAATGAGCGGGGCAGGGACGATGGCTACACCTTC

V gene: TRBV9
D gene: NA
clone size: NA
J gene: TRBJ1-1
CDR3 protein: CASSDAGNTEAFF
CDR3 DNA: TGTGCCAGCAGCGACGCAGGGAACACTGAAGCTTTCTTT

V gene: TRBV11-2
D gene: NA
clone size: NA
J gene: TRBJ1-1
CDR3 protein: CASTGQWNTEAFF
CDR3 DNA: TGTGCCAGCACCGGACAGTGGAACACTGAAGCTTTCTTT

V gene: TRBV6-1
D gene: TRBD1
clone size: NA
J gene: TRBJ1-2
CDR3 protein: CASSEADRAGYTF
CDR3 DNA: TGTGCCAGCAGTGAAGCCGACAGGGCTGGCTACACCTTC

V gene: TRBV2
D gene: TRBD1
clone size: once
J gene: TRBJ2-1
CDR3 protein: CASSEQGAPNEQFF
CDR3 DNA: TGTGCCAGCAGTGAACAGGGGGCTCCCAATGAGCAGTTCTTC

V gene: TRBV18
D gene: NA
clone size: NA
J gene: TRBJ1-5
CDR3 protein: CASSEQVSSNQPQHF
CDR3 DNA: TGTGCCAGCTCCGAACAGGTATCTAGCAATCAGCCCCAGCATTTT

V gene: TRBV10-3
D gene: NA
clone size: NA
J gene: TRBJ1-2
CDR3 protein: CAISGDGTVDTF
CDR3 DNA: TGTGCCATCAGCGGCGATGGGACTGTCGATACCTTC

V gene: TRBV27
D gene: NA
clone size: NA
J gene: TRBJ2-7
CDR3 protein: CASSFTEKTYEQYF
CDR3 DNA: TGTGCCAGCAGTTTTACAGAAAAAACCTACGAGCAGTACTTC

V gene: TRBV11-2
D gene: NA
clone size: NA
J gene: TRBJ1-2
CDR3 protein: CASSSATGNYGYTF
CDR3 DNA: TGTGCCAGCAGCTCCGCGACGGGGAACTATGGCTACACCTTC

V gene: TRBV5-4
D gene: NA
clone size: NA
J gene: TRBJ1-1
CDR3 protein: CASSLQAGRNTEAFF
CDR3 DNA: TGTGCCAGCAGCTTGCAGGCAGGGCGGAACACTGAAGCTTTCTTT

V gene: TRBV19
D gene: TRBD1
clone size: few
J gene: TRBJ1-5
CDR3 protein: CASMGQGAPFNQPQHF
CDR3 DNA: TGTGCCAGTATGGGACAGGGGGCTCCCTTTAATCAGCCCCAGCATTTT

V gene: TRBV5-1
D gene: NA
clone size: NA
J gene: TRBJ2-7
CDR3 protein: CASSRGAYEQYF
CDR3 DNA: TGCGCCAGCAGCCGGGGTGCCTACGAGCAGTACTTC

V gene: TRBV19
D gene: NA
clone size: NA
J gene: TRBJ1-5
CDR3 protein: CASSIAGGVSQPQHF
CDR3 DNA: TGTGCCAGTAGTATTGCTGGGGGCGTCAGTCAGCCCCAGCATTTT

V gene: TRBV7-7
D gene: TRBD1
clone size: NA
J gene: TRBJ2-7
CDR3 protein: CASSLDRGYEQYF
CDR3 DNA: TGTGCCAGCAGCCTGGACAGGGGATACGAGCAGTACTTC

V gene: TRBV10-3
D gene: TRBD1
clone size: NA
J gene: TRBJ1-4
CDR3 protein: CAIKPGQGSTNEKLFF
CDR3 DNA: TGTGCCATCAAACCGGGACAGGGCTCAACTAATGAAAAACTGTTTTTT

V gene: TRBV5-4
D gene: TRBD2
clone size: NA
J gene: TRBJ2-6
CDR3 protein: CASRGLAGVSGANVLTF
CDR3 DNA: TGTGCCAGCAGGGGACTAGCGGGGGTCTCTGGGGCCAACGTCCTGACTTTC

V gene: TRBV2
D gene: NA
clone size: NA
J gene: TRBJ2-1
CDR3 protein: CASRAYGDTAEFF
CDR3 DNA: TGTGCCAGCAGAGCCTATGGGGACACCGCGGAGTTCTTC

V gene: TRBV28
D gene: NA
clone size: NA
J gene: TRBJ1-2
CDR3 protein: CATGLISNYGYTF
CDR3 DNA: TGTGCCACCGGGTTAATATCCAACTATGGCTACACCTTC

V gene: TRBV28
D gene: TRBD1
clone size: NA
J gene: TRBJ2-7
CDR3 protein: CASSSTGGKGPYEQYF
CDR3 DNA: TGTGCCAGCAGTTCCACAGGGGGCAAGGGGCCCTACGAGCAGTACTTC

V gene: TRBV25-1
D gene: NA
clone size: NA
J gene: TRBJ1-2
CDR3 protein: CASFRGGYTF
CDR3 DNA: TGTGCCAGCTTTCGGGGTGGCTACACCTTC

V gene: TRBV5-1
D gene: NA
clone size: few
J gene: TRBJ1-1
CDR3 protein: CASIREREAFF
CDR3 DNA: TGCGCCAGCATACGCGAGAGGGAGGCTTTCTTT

V gene: TRBV7-9
D gene: NA
clone size: NA
J gene: TRBJ1-4
CDR3 protein: CASSLTRSGRVASEKLFF
CDR3 DNA: TGTGCCAGCAGCCTAACTCGCAGTGGCAGGGTGGCGAGTGAAAAACTGTTTTTT